This TCR beta chain was profiled in a study of T cell responses to AZD1222 COVID-19 vaccine. General study points: Spike-wide coverage was observed for vaccine-associated CD4 TCRs, with dominant responses at 160-218 and 743-854. At baseline, just six or seven AZD1222 recipients tested seropositive. The study found Spike-specific TCR breadth and depth rose after two AZD1222 doses. Females outnumbered males among donors, who were mostly white British; clonal diversity was possibly underestimated.

Points on this clone: Its target is not known.

This CDR3 region has 15 residues. With 4 bases removed from V and 1 base from J, the gap between germline ends came to 14 bases. Germline V gene sequence: CDR1 ENHRY, CDR2 SYGVKD. Produced via immunoSEQ multiplex PCR; TCRdb's table is partial and in-frame only. The data contain 150,000 to 200,000 clones, roughly 94% of them singletons. This receptor was taken from an adult who received the AZD1222 COVID-19 vaccine. The source was peripheral blood, collected 28 days after the second AZD1222 dose. The gene calls are TRBV10-3 and TRBJ2-7, with unresolved D. Here the CDR3 DNA reads TGTGCCATCAGTGGAAACGATCGGACGTCCTACGAGCAGTACTTC. This codes for CAISGNDRTSYEQYF.